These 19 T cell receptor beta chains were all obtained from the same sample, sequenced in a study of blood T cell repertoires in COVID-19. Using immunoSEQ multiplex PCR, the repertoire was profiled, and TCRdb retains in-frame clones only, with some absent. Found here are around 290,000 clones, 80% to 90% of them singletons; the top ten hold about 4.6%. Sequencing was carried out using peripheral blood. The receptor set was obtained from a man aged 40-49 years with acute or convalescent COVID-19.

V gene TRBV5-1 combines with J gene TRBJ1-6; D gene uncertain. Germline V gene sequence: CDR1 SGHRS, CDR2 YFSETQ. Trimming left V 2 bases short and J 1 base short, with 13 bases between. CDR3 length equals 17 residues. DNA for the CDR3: TGCGCCAGCAGCTTCAAAGCATCGGGGTCCTATAATTCACCCCTCCACTTT. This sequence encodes CASSFKASGSYNSPLHF.

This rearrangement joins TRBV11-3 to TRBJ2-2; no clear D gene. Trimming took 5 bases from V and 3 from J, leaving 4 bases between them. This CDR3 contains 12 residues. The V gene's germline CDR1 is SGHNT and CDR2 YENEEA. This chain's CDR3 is CASSPDTGELFF. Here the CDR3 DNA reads TGTGCCAGCAGCCCTGACACCGGGGAGCTGTTTTTT.

The CDR3 region has the DNA TGTGCCAGCAGTGAAGAGGTCGGGAACAATGAGCAGTTCTTC. Residues: CASSEEVGNNEQFF. The chain uses TRBV2 and TRBJ2-1; maybe TRBD2 (5 bases). Germline CDR1 reads SNHLY; CDR2 reads FYNNEI. This CDR3 is 14 amino acids long. Deletions cut 1 base from V and 5 bases from J, with 9 bases between. Together with reference TRBV2 and TRBJ2-1, the CDR3 gives the full variable domain: EPEVTQTPSHQVTQMGQEVILRCVPISNHLYFYWYRQILGQKVEFLVSFYNNEISEKSEIFDDQFSVERPDGSNFTLKIRSTKLEDSAMYFCASSEEVGNNEQFFGPGTRLTVL.

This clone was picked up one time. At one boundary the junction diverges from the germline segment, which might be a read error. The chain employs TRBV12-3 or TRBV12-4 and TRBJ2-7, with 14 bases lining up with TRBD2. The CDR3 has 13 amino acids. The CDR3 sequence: CASSPTSGGASNF. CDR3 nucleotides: TGTGCCAGCAGCCCGACTAGCGGGGGGGCCTCGAACTTC.

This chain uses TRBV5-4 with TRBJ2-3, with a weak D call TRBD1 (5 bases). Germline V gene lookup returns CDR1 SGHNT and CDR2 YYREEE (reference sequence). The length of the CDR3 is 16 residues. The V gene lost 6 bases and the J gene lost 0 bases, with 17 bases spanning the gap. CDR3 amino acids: CASTLGASSSTDTQYF. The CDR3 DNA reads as TGTGCCAGCACCCTAGGGGCCTCTTCTAGCACAGATACGCAGTATTTT.

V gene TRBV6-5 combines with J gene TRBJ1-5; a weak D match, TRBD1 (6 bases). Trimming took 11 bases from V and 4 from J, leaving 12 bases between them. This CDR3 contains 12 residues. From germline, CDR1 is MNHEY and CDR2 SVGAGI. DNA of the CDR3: TGTGCCGGGGGCAGGCTTAATCAGCCCCAGCATTTT. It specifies CAGGRLNQPQHF.

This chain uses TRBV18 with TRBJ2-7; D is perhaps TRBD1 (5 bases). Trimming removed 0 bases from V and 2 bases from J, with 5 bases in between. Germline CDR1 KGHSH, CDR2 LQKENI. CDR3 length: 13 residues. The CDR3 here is CASSPPTAYEQYF. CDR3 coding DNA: TGTGCCAGCTCACCACCGACAGCCTACGAGCAGTACTTC.

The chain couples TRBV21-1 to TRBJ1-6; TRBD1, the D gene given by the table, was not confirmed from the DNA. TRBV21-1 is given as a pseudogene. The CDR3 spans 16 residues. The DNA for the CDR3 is TGTGCCAGCAGGAAGAAGGACAGGGCAAGGGAATCACCCCTCCACTTT. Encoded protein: CASRKKDRARESPLHF.

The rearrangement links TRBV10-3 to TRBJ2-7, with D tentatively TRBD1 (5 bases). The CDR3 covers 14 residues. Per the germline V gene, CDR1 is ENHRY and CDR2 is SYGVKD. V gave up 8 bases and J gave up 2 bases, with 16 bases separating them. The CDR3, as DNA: TGTGCCATCCTAGACAGTGGGCATCCCTACGAGCAGTACTTC. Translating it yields CAILDSGHPYEQYF.

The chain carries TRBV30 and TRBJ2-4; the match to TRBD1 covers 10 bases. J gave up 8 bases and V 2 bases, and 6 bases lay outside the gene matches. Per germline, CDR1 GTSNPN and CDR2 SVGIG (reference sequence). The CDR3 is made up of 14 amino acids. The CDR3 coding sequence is TGTGCCTGGAGTACCAGACAGGGGGCCGACATTCAGTACTTC. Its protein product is CAWSTRQGADIQYF.

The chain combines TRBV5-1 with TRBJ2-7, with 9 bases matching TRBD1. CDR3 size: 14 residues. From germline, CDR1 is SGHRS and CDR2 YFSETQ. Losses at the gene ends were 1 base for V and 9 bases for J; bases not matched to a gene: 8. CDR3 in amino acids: CASSLSVTGGGQYF. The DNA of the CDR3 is TGCGCCAGCAGCTTGAGCGTTACAGGGGGCGGGCAGTACTTC. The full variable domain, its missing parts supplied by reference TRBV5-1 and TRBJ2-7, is KAGVTQTPRYLIKTRGQQVTLSCSPISGHRSVSWYQQTPGQGLQFLFEYFSETQRNKGNFPGRFSGRQFSNSRSEMNVSTLELGDSALYLCASSLSVTGGGQYFGPGTRLTVT.

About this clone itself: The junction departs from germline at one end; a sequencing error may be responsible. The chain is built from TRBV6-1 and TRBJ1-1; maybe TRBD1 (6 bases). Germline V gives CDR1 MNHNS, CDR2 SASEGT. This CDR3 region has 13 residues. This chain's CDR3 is CASNEGGRTEAFF. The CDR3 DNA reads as TGTGCCAGCAATGAAGGGGGGCGGACTGAAGCTTTCTTT.

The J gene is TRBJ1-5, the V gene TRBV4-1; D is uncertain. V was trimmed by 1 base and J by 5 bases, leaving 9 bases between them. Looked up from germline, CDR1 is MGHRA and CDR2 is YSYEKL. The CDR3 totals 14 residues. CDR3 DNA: TGCGCCAGCAGCCAAGTCCCTTCGGATCAGCCCCAGCATTTT. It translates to CASSQVPSDQPQHF.

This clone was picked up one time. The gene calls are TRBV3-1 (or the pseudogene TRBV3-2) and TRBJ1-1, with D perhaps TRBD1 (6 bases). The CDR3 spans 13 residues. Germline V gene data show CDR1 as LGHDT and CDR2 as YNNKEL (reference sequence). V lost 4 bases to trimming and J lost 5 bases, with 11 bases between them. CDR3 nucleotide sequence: TGTGCCAGCAGCCTCGTTACAGGGACTGAAGCTTTCTTT. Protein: CASSLVTGTEAFF.

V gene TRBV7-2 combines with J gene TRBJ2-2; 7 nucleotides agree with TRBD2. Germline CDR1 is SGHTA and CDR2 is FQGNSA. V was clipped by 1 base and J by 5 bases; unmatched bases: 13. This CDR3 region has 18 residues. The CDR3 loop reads CASSLEKMWDSGTGELFF. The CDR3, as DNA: TGTGCCAGCAGCTTAGAAAAAATGTGGGATAGCGGGACCGGGGAGCTGTTTTTT.

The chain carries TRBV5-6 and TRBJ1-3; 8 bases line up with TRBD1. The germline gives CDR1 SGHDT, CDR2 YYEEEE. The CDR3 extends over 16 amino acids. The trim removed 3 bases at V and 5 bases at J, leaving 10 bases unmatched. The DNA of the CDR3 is TGTGCCAGCAGCTCCCCGAGGGCAGGGGGCAGAAACACCATATATTTT. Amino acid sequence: CASSSPRAGGRNTIYF.

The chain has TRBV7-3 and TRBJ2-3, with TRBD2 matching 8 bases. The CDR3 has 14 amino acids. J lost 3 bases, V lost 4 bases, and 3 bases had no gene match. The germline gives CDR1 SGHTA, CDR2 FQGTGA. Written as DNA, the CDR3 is TGTGCCAGCAGCTACGGGACTAGTACAGATACGCAGTATTTT. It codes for CASSYGTSTDTQYF.

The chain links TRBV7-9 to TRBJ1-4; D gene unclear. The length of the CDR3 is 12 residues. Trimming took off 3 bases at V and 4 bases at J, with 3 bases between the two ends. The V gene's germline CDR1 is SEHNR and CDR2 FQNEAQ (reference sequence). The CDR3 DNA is TGTGCCAGCAGCTTCTATAATGAAAAACTGTTTTTT. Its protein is CASSFYNEKLFF.

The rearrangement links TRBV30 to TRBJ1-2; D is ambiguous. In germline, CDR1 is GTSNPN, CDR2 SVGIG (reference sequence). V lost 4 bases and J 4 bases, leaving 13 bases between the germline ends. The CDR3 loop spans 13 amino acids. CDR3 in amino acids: CAWNQKQSYGYTF. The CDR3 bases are TGTGCCTGGAATCAGAAACAGAGCTATGGCTACACCTTC.